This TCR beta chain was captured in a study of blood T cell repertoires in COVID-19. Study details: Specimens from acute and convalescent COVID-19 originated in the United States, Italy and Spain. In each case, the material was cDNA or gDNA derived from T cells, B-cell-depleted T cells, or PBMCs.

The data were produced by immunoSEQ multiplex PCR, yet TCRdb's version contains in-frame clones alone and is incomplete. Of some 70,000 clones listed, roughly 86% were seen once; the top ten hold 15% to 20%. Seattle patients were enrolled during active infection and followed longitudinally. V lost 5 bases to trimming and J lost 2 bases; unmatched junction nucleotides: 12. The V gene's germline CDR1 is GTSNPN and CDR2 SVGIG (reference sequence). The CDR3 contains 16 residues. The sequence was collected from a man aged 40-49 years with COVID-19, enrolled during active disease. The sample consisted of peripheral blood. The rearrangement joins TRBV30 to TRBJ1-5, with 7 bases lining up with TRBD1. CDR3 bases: TGTGCCTGGTCAGGGGGAGGAATTATTGGCAATCAGCCCCAGCATTTT. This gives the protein CAWSGGGIIGNQPQHF.